This TCR beta chain was identified during a study of vaccination and CD4 T cells after COVID-19. As for treatment: roughly nine-day PBMC culture with coronavirus spike peptide pools or control peptides (ViraFEST assay). Sequencing of the DNA from cultured CD4+ T cells was carried out with the Oncomine TCR Beta short-read assay. TCRdb reanalysed the PCR reads using MiXCR and keeps one entry per CDR3 protein. The top ten clones hold roughly 20% of a sample with about 9,000 distinct CDR3 sequences, around half of them seen once. The CDR3 is 13 residues long. V gave up 6 bases and J gave up 5 bases; unmatched junction bases: 3. The V gene's germline CDR1 is DFQATT and CDR2 SNEGSKA (reference sequence). This clonotype was observed a single time. Its antigen is still unknown.

This receptor was taken from a human donor who had recovered from COVID-19. V gene TRBV20-1 combines with J gene TRBJ1-4, with TRBD1 matching 10 bases. Sequenced input: CD4+ T cells from blood, cultured in vitro. CDR3 region: CSARTGGNEKLFF. The CDR3 DNA sequence: TGCAGTGCGAGGACAGGGGGAAATGAAAAACTGTTTTTT.